This T cell receptor beta chain was identified in a study of glioma-infiltrating T cells after dendritic cell vaccination (dated by TCRdb to about 2016). Regarding the complete study: Of the roughly 15 glioblastoma patients in the cohort, all drawn from Phase I and II dendritic cell vaccination trials, 9 were newly diagnosed and 6 had recurrent disease. Three intradermal dendritic cell vaccine injections were administered to patients at biweekly intervals in the arm below the axilla. To make the vaccine, monocyte-derived dendritic cells were cultured for under 9 days with IL-4 and GM-CSF and then pulsed overnight with autologous tumor lysate. Tumor-infiltrating lymphocyte content was quantified and tumor and blood repertoires were compared in dendritic cell-vaccinated glioblastoma patients by deep sequencing of TCR beta CDR3 regions. Between about 2003 and 2013, patients were given autologous tumor lysate-pulsed dendritic cell vaccination. Survival after dendritic cell vaccination was correlated with TCR sequencing metrics such as TIL content and the overlap between tumor and blood repertoires. Beyond this particular receptor, the publication reports: The three-group TCR overlap response model was characterized as speculative, and prospective validation of the model was stated to be required. No direct relationship between TCR clonality and survival was found, suggesting that a diverse polyclonal response may matter. Longer time to progression and overall survival after dendritic cell vaccination were predicted by higher estimated pretreatment TIL content. The cohort was small and heterogeneous, with few patients having full blood and tumor sets and even fewer initial-recurrent tumor pairs.

Trimming leaves V shorter by 4 bases and J shorter by 3 bases, with the junction holding 7 bases beyond the gene matches. CDR1 and CDR2, looked up from the germline V gene, are SGHRS and YFSETQ. Including the terminal cysteine and phenylalanine, the CDR3 comprises 16 residues. Only the CDR3 DNA stays, 48 bases, in frame from base 1. This clone was seen a single time. This clone's antigen is unknown. Base qualities are not provided; no much larger clone lies one nucleotide away. Using the immunoSEQ assay, TCRB CDR3 regions were amplified from 1.5 to 2 micrograms of genomic DNA, or from all available DNA when less than that was on hand. The multiplex PCR employed 60 forward primers targeting TCR V beta segments and 13 reverse primers targeting J beta segments. To estimate reads per starting template, synthetic control templates were spiked into each sample at limiting dilution. The Illumina HiSeq System generated sequencing reads of 87 bp. Concerning the study's data processing: PCR and sequencing errors were removed by a nearest neighbor algorithm that merged closely related sequences. TCR overlap was measured as the percentage of unique tumor TCR beta sequences that were also present in the peripheral blood of the same patient. The table was pulled from immuneACCESS by TCRdb, which kept in-frame rearrangements only. Such tables lose some clones; where checked, under half of the loss comes from unresolved V genes, and the rest has no known cause. The V and J calls and the clone size are those of that table, but D and trimming were determined from the DNA. The sample contains about 38,000 clones, around 80% of them found a single time. The biggest ten clones account for under 10% of the sample.

Patients were selected on the basis of adequate residual fresh-frozen tumor tissue and more than two years of available survival data. An isocitrate dehydrogenase mutation was not carried by any of the glioblastoma patients, although molecular status was otherwise variable. PBMC collection took place before vaccination, two weeks after the third vaccination, and at tumor progression if progression occurred. The Qiagen DNeasy Blood extraction Kit was used for extraction of genomic DNA. The TCR originated in a human donor with glioblastoma. The specimen comprised blood, sampled before dendritic cell vaccination. Recombination linked TRBV5-1 to TRBJ2-1, and 10 junction bases match TRBD2. The CDR3 loop reads CASSKSGGAVYNEQFF. In nucleotide form, the sequence is TGCGCCAGCAGCAAAAGCGGGGGGGCAGTCTACAATGAGCAGTTCTTC.